Listed below are T cell receptor beta chains from one sample, sequenced in a study of T cell repertoires in cytomegalovirus infection. MiXCR, applied by TCRdb to the reads, yields one record per CDR3 protein. Of about 310,000 distinct CDR3 sequences listed, approximately 10% are singletons. The material sequenced was PBMCs. Receptor source: a human donor in good health (CMV status not recorded). Some clones in this sample may be carry-over from other donors' samples. The CDR3 runs from the conserved cysteine through the conserved F or W. The D gene is left open where the match is weak. Rows give clone size only sometimes, using once, few, many, or a class for an expanded clone.

size: many; length: 19; V: TRBV28; J: TRBJ2-3; D: TRBD2; DNA: TGTGCCAGCAGCCCAAGGCCCGGACTAGCGGGGGGGCGGAGGGATACGCAGTATTTT; CDR3: CASSPRPGLAGGRRDTQYF
size: many; length: 16; V: TRBV7-9; J: TRBJ1-4; D: .; DNA: TGTGCCAGCAGCAAACCGGCGGGGAGGGGTTTGGAAAAACTGTTTTTT; CDR3: CASSKPAGRGLEKLFF
size: few; length: 14; V: TRBV20-1; J: TRBJ2-2; D: TRBD1; DNA: TGCAGTGCTAAAACAGGGGTGGACACCGGGGAGCTGTTTTTT; CDR3: CSAKTGVDTGELFF
size: few; length: 16; V: TRBV29-1; J: TRBJ2-6; D: .; DNA: TGCAGCGTTGAAGGTCACCCGGATAAGGGGGCCAACGTCCTGACTTTC; CDR3: CSVEGHPDKGANVLTF
size: many; length: 12; V: TRBV28; J: TRBJ2-2; D: .; DNA: TGTGCCCTACGTTCTAACACCGGGGAGCTGTTTTTT; CDR3: CALRSNTGELFF
size: many; length: 16; V: TRBV29-1; J: TRBJ2-1; D: TRBD1; DNA: TGCAGCGTTGAATCAAGGTCGGCAGGGGGTCGCAATGAGCAGTTCTTC; CDR3: CSVESRSAGGRNEQFF
size: many; length: 14; V: TRBV5-4; J: TRBJ2-5; D: .; DNA: TGTGCCAGCAGCCGTAGGGGGGCCGGGGAGACCCAGTACTTC; CDR3: CASSRRGAGETQYF
size: many; length: 14; V: TRBV6-2/TRBV6-3; J: TRBJ2-3; D: TRBD1; DNA: TGTGCCAGCAGTACGGACAGGGGGCTGGATACGCAGTATTTT; CDR3: CASSTDRGLDTQYF
size: many; length: 14; V: TRBV28; J: TRBJ2-1; D: .; DNA: TGTGCCAGCAGCTTAGGGGGGCCTTACAATGAGCAGTTCTTC; CDR3: CASSLGGPYNEQFF
size: many; length: 14; V: TRBV10-3; J: TRBJ2-6; D: .; DNA: TGTGCCATCACTGGAGCCTCTGGGGCCAACGTCCTGACTTTC; CDR3: CAITGASGANVLTF
size: .; length: 12; V: TRBV20-1; J: TRBJ2-3; D: .; DNA: TGCAGTGCTAGAGTCCGAACAGATACGCAGTATTTT; CDR3: CSARVRTDTQYF
size: many; length: 16; V: TRBV12-3/TRBV12-4; J: TRBJ2-1; D: TRBD2; DNA: TGTGCCAGCACCTCCCGTAGCGGGGGGGCTGGGAATGAGCAGTTCTTC; CDR3: CASTSRSGGAGNEQFF
size: many; length: 12; V: TRBV7-8; J: TRBJ2-1; D: TRBD2; DNA: TGTGCCAGCATTCAGAGCGGGGGGGCAACGTTCTTC; CDR3: CASIQSGGATFF
size: few; length: 14; V: TRBV6-5; J: TRBJ1-3; D: .; DNA: TGTGCCAGCCGACAGGCGGGGGGCACGGACACCATATATTTT; CDR3: CASRQAGGTDTIYF
size: .; length: 13; V: TRBV2; J: TRBJ1-2; D: .; DNA: TGTGCCAGCAGTAAGGGGGAGATAGGTGGCTACACCTTC; CDR3: CASSKGEIGGYTF
size: .; length: 14; V: TRBV20-1; J: TRBJ2-5; D: .; DNA: TGCAGTGCTGCCGATAAGGGGGTTTTTGAGACCCAGTACTTC; CDR3: CSAADKGVFETQYF
size: many; length: 15; V: TRBV6-5; J: TRBJ2-1; D: TRBD2; DNA: TGTGCCAGCAGTTCAACTAGCGGGGGCCAGAATGAGCAGTTCTTC; CDR3: CASSSTSGGQNEQFF
size: many; length: 14; V: TRBV6-2/TRBV6-3; J: TRBJ1-2; D: TRBD1; DNA: TGTGCCAGCAGAAGAACAGGGGCTGGCTATGGCTACACCTTC; CDR3: CASRRTGAGYGYTF
size: many; length: 12; V: TRBV7-9; J: TRBJ2-7; D: .; DNA: TGTGCCAGCAGCTTAGGCCGATACGAGCAGTACTTC; CDR3: CASSLGRYEQYF
size: many; length: 15; V: TRBV19; J: TRBJ2-1; D: .; DNA: TGTGCCAGTAGAATAACAGGGCGGTCCTACAATGAGCAGTTCTTC; CDR3: CASRITGRSYNEQFF
size: few; length: 14; V: TRBV4-2; J: TRBJ2-3; D: TRBD2; DNA: TGTGCCAGCAGCCCCGGACTAGACGAAAATACGCAGTATTTT; CDR3: CASSPGLDENTQYF
size: many; length: 15; V: TRBV7-9; J: TRBJ2-7; D: .; DNA: TGTGCCAGCACCTCCAATGGGGGCAGTTCCTACGAGCAGTACTTC; CDR3: CASTSNGGSSYEQYF
size: few; length: 15; V: TRBV5-4; J: TRBJ2-5; D: TRBD1; DNA: TGTGCCAGCAGCTCCCGGACAGGTAGATGGGAGACCCAGTACTTC; CDR3: CASSSRTGRWETQYF
size: .; length: 14; V: TRBV24-1; J: TRBJ1-1; D: .; DNA: TGTGCCACCCAATCCGCAGGGGTGAACACTGAAGCTTTCTTT; CDR3: CATQSAGVNTEAFF
size: .; length: 15; V: TRBV6-5; J: TRBJ2-4; D: .; DNA: TGTGCCAGCAGTTACTGGGGGCGAGGGGAAAACATTCAGTACTTC; CDR3: CASSYWGRGENIQYF
size: many; length: 14; V: TRBV6-1; J: TRBJ1-5; D: .; DNA: TGTGCCAGCAAGAGAGACAATAGCAATCAGCCCCAGCATTTT; CDR3: CASKRDNSNQPQHF
size: many; length: 16; V: TRBV10-3; J: TRBJ2-1; D: TRBD1; DNA: TGTGCCATCAGTGAGTCGGGACAGGTCGGGAACAATGAGCAGTTCTTC; CDR3: CAISESGQVGNNEQFF
size: many; length: 15; V: TRBV20-1; J: TRBJ2-1; D: TRBD2; DNA: TGCAGTGCTAGAGATGGTGCCGGGGGGAACAATGAGCAGTTCTTC; CDR3: CSARDGAGGNNEQFF
size: many; length: 14; V: TRBV20-1; J: TRBJ2-5; D: TRBD2; DNA: TGCAGTGCTAGAGAACCCAGCGGGGGTGAGACCCAGTACTTC; CDR3: CSAREPSGGETQYF
size: .; length: 15; V: TRBV11-3; J: TRBJ2-2; D: .; DNA: TGTGCCAGCAGCTTGAAGGGGACGAACACCGGGGAGCTGTTTTTT; CDR3: CASSLKGTNTGELFF
size: many; length: 14; V: TRBV20-1; J: TRBJ2-1; D: .; DNA: TGCAGTGCTCATAGTCGTGGTGCGGGAAATGAGCAGTTCTTC; CDR3: CSAHSRGAGNEQFF
size: many; length: 14; V: TRBV2; J: TRBJ2-3; D: .; DNA: TGTGCCATCCTGAGTTACTTTCTTCAAGATACGCAGTATTTT; CDR3: CAILSYFLQDTQYF
size: many; length: 13; V: TRBV20-1; J: TRBJ2-3; D: .; DNA: TGCAGTGCCAGCAGGCCGGTCACAGATACGCAGTATTTT; CDR3: CSASRPVTDTQYF
size: many; length: 15; V: TRBV12-3/TRBV12-4; J: TRBJ2-2; D: .; DNA: TGTGCCAGCAGTTTGTCAGACCGGGTGCCGGGTGAGCTGTTTTTT; CDR3: CASSLSDRVPGELFF
size: .; length: 14; V: TRBV5-1; J: TRBJ1-2; D: .; DNA: TGCGCCAGCAGCTCCTCGACGGATAACTATGGCTACACCTTC; CDR3: CASSSSTDNYGYTF
size: many; length: 15; V: TRBV19; J: TRBJ2-1; D: .; DNA: TGTGCCAGTAAAGGGCGGACATCCCTTGGGAATGAGCAGTTCTTC; CDR3: CASKGRTSLGNEQFF
size: .; length: 13; V: TRBV12-3/TRBV12-4; J: TRBJ1-2; D: .; DNA: TGTGCCAGCAGTCTCGGACGGAACTATGGCTACGCCTTC; CDR3: CASSLGRNYGYAF
size: many; length: 16; V: TRBV28; J: TRBJ2-5; D: TRBD1; DNA: TGTGCCAGCAACCCAGTCCCGGACAGGGCCCCTCGGACCCAGTACTTC; CDR3: CASNPVPDRAPRTQYF
size: many; length: 16; V: TRBV6-6; J: TRBJ1-1; D: TRBD1; DNA: TGTGCCAGCAGACCGGGACAGGGGGCGAAGTACACTGAAGCTTTCTTT; CDR3: CASRPGQGAKYTEAFF
size: many; length: 16; V: TRBV15; J: TRBJ1-1; D: TRBD1; DNA: TGTGCCACCAGCAGCATCCGGGACAGGGGTAACACTGAAGCTTTCTTT; CDR3: CATSSIRDRGNTEAFF
size: many; length: 12; V: TRBV20-1; J: TRBJ1-1; D: .; DNA: TGCACTGCGGGGGGCCCGAACACTGAAGCTTTCTTT; CDR3: CTAGGPNTEAFF
size: many; length: 14; V: TRBV7-2; J: TRBJ2-1; D: .; DNA: TGTGCCACCGCGTGGGAGGGGGGGCGCAATGAGCAGTTCTTC; CDR3: CATAWEGGRNEQFF
size: .; length: 16; V: TRBV12-3/TRBV12-4; J: TRBJ1-4; D: .; DNA: TGTGCCAGCAGTGCCCGTCCGGGGTTCGGGAAGGAAAAACTGTTTTTT; CDR3: CASSARPGFGKEKLFF
size: .; length: 13; V: TRBV12-3/TRBV12-4; J: TRBJ2-2; D: .; DNA: TGTGCCAGCAGTTGGAGCGCCACCGGGGAGCTGTTTTTT; CDR3: CASSWSATGELFF
size: many; length: 15; V: TRBV7-9; J: TRBJ2-6; D: .; DNA: TGTGCCAGCAGCCAATCTGTTGACGGGGCCAACGTCCTGACTTTC; CDR3: CASSQSVDGANVLTF
size: many; length: 14; V: TRBV7-3; J: TRBJ1-6; D: TRBD1; DNA: TGTGCCAGCAGCTCCGGGACAGGAACTTCACCCCTCCACTTT; CDR3: CASSSGTGTSPLHF